This T cell receptor (beta chain) was recovered during a study of OX40 agonist ivuxolimab in advanced cancers. Study-level background: Participants averaged 60 years of age (range roughly 23 to 85) and were around 83% male. Patients with prior anti-PD-1, anti-PD-L1 or anti-CTLA-4 therapy were eligible; 40% had some.

Study observations and caveats: Both CD4+ and CD8+ T cell populations in blood had undergone clonal expansion by week 6 at 0.1 to 3.0 mg/kg. Partial responders treated at 0.1-3.0 mg/kg exhibited clonal expansion among the lowest measured.

Trimming at V came to 3 bases and at J to 3 bases, leaving 8 bases not matched to a gene. Per the germline V gene, CDR1 is WNHNN and CDR2 is SYGVQD (reference sequence). The CDR3 covers 15 residues. Sequenced by immunoSEQ multiplex PCR; TCRdb stores in-frame clones only, minus some. Counted here are some 62,000 clones, 75% to 95% occurring once; the ten biggest clones make up about 13%. Worth noting for this clone: Its antigen is currently unknown.

The gene calls are TRBV10-1 and TRBJ2-7; TRBD1 aligns across 7 bases. The TCR originated in an adult with an advanced solid tumor such as melanoma, head and neck, liver or kidney cancer. The material sequenced was CD4+ or CD8+ T cells sorted from blood, taken in a trial of the OX40 agonist ivuxolimab. CDR3 amino acids: CASSERRTGLYEQYF. The CDR3 DNA is TGCGCCAGCAGTGAAAGACGGACAGGCCTCTACGAGCAGTACTTC.